The 30 T cell receptor beta chains presented below share a single source sample, sequenced in a study of blood T cell repertoires in COVID-19. Generated by immunoSEQ multiplex PCR, the TCRdb table keeps only in-frame clones and is missing some. The sample includes 200,000 or so clones, around 84% of them seen just once. Sequences were obtained from peripheral blood. These receptors were taken from a woman aged 80 or over with COVID-19, enrolled during active disease.

The chain employs TRBV9 and TRBJ1-3; D unclear. Trimming removed 0 bases at V and 6 bases at J, with 7 bases between. The germline V gene encodes CDR1 SGDLS and CDR2 YYNGEE. This CDR3 comprises 13 residues. CDR3 protein: CASSVDSINTIYF. The CDR3, as DNA: TGTGCCAGCAGCGTAGACAGCATAAACACCATATATTTT.

This rearrangement joins TRBV6-5 to TRBJ1-1; no clear D gene. V shed 2 bases and J shed 1 base, with 8 bases lying between them. Germline values: CDR1 MNHEY, CDR2 SVGAGI. CDR3 length: 14 amino acids. The CDR3 region is CASSYGLPNTEAFF. CDR3 nucleotide sequence: TGTGCCAGCAGTTACGGACTCCCGAACACTGAAGCTTTCTTT.

V is TRBV7-9 and J is TRBJ1-4, with D maybe TRBD1 (5 bases). The CDR3 length is 16 residues. Trimming left V 3 bases short and J 1 base short, with 12 bases between. CDR1 and CDR2 from the germline V gene are SEHNR and FQNEAQ (reference sequence). The CDR3 here is CASSFAGYLTNEKLFF. The CDR3 nucleotides read TGTGCCAGCAGCTTCGCAGGGTATTTAACTAATGAAAAACTGTTTTTT.

The sample holds a few counts of this clone. The chain combines TRBV6-5 with TRBJ1-1, with 8 bases lining up with TRBD1. The CDR3 loop spans 15 amino acids. CDR1 and CDR2 (germline): MNHEY, SVGAGI. V shed 6 bases and J 1 base; nucleotides not matched to a gene: 7. This CDR3 is CASRTGTGENTEAFF. Here the CDR3 DNA reads TGTGCCAGCAGGACCGGGACAGGAGAGAACACTGAAGCTTTCTTT.

J is TRBJ2-7 and V is TRBV28; D perhaps matches TRBD1 (5 bases). This CDR3 contains 14 residues. V lost 5 bases and J lost 2, with 13 bases in between. The V gene's germline CDR1 is MDHEN and CDR2 SYDVKM. The CDR3 loop is CASSPTGPTYEQYF. Here the CDR3 DNA reads TGTGCCAGCAGTCCAACAGGTCCGACCTACGAGCAGTACTTC.

The V gene is TRBV30, the J gene TRBJ1-4; D unresolved. V was shortened by 0 bases and J by 7 bases, with 6 bases between the two germline ends. This CDR3 is built from 12 residues. CDR1 and CDR2 from the germline V gene are GTSNPN and SVGIG (reference sequence). CDR3 loop: CAWSVAVEKLFF. The CDR3 nucleotides are TGTGCCTGGAGTGTAGCGGTTGAAAAACTGTTTTTT.

The table lists this clone with a few counts. This sequence joins TRBV13 and TRBJ2-7, with a possible D match to TRBD1 (6 bases). Trimming took 5 bases from V and 0 from J, leaving 23 bases between them. CDR1 and CDR2 from the germline V gene are PRHDT and FYEKMQ (reference sequence). The CDR3 extends over 18 amino acids. CDR3 nucleotide sequence: TGTGCCAGCAGCCCTACTCCAACGGGACATACAGCCTCCTACGAGCAGTACTTC. As protein: CASSPTPTGHTASYEQYF.

The gene calls are TRBV20-1 and TRBJ1-4; TRBD1 matches at 7 bases. This CDR3 spans 11 amino acids. CDR1 is DFQATT, CDR2 SNEGSKA, per germline (reference sequence). V lost 4 bases and J lost 7; bases outside the gene matches: 0. CDR3 amino acids: CSATGGEKLFF. CDR3 DNA sequence: TGCAGTGCTACAGGGGGTGAAAAACTGTTTTTT.

The chain couples TRBV27 to TRBJ2-2; 8 positions agree with TRBD1. The CDR3 extends over 15 amino acids. The germline V gene encodes CDR1 MNHEY and CDR2 SMNVEV (reference sequence). The J segment lost 1 base and the V segment lost 4 bases, leaving 2 bases of the junction unmatched. CDR3 sequence reads: CASSWGTGNTGELFF. The CDR3 DNA is TGTGCCAGCAGTTGGGGGACAGGGAACACCGGGGAGCTGTTTTTT.

The gene calls are TRBV3-1 (or the pseudogene TRBV3-2) and TRBJ1-2, with D perhaps matching TRBD1 (5 bases). V lost 6 bases to trimming and J lost 1 base, with 18 bases between them. The CDR3 totals 16 residues. CDR1 and CDR2 (germline): LGHDT, YNNKEL (reference sequence). CDR3 nucleotides: TGTGCCAGCAGTGGGACTTGGGAGAGAGGTAACTATGGCTACACCTTC. This sequence encodes CASSGTWERGNYGYTF.

The V gene is TRBV24-1, the J gene TRBJ1-2; D is uncertain. CDR1 and CDR2 (germline): KGHDR, SFDVKD. Trimming removed 4 bases at V and 3 bases at J, with 14 bases between. The CDR3 spans 15 residues. The CDR3 protein is CATSDSREGHYGYTF. The CDR3 DNA is TGTGCCACCAGTGACTCCCGGGAGGGCCACTATGGCTACACCTTC.

Worth noting for this clone: This sample also contains other DNA sequences that code for the same CDR3. J is TRBJ1-3 and V is TRBV11-3, with 10 nucleotides matching TRBD1. The CDR3 totals 16 residues. CDR1 SGHNT and CDR2 YENEEA come from the germline V gene. With 3 bases clipped from V and 0 bases from J, the junction kept 2 bases outside the gene matches. CDR3 residues: CASSFGTGDSGNTIYF. The CDR3 coding sequence is TGTGCCAGCAGCTTTGGGACAGGGGACTCTGGAAACACCATATATTTT.

J is TRBJ2-7 and V is TRBV19; a weak D match, TRBD1 (5 bases). Trimming pared 2 bases from V and 2 bases from J, leaving 13 bases between. This CDR3 contains 15 residues. Germline CDR1 and CDR2: LNHDA and SQIVND (reference sequence). The CDR3 DNA is TGTGCCAGTAGTATACAGGGCTCGGAGACCTACGAGCAGTACTTC. It codes for CASSIQGSETYEQYF.

This clone was seen only once. The genes are TRBV7-2 and TRBJ2-7, with D maybe TRBD2 (6 bases). Per germline, CDR1 SGHTA and CDR2 FQGNSA. Trimming removed 1 base from V and 7 bases from J, with 11 bases in between. CDR3 length equals 13 residues. CDR3 residues: CASSLGPGVEQYF. CDR3 bases: TGTGCCAGCAGCTTAGGGCCGGGGGTTGAGCAGTACTTC. Using reference TRBV7-2 and TRBJ2-7 for the parts outside the CDR3, the full variable domain is GAGVSQSPSNKVTEKGKDVELRCDPISGHTALYWYRQSLGQGLEFLIYFQGNSAPDKSGLPSDRFSAERTGGSVSTLTIQRTQQEDSAVYLCASSLGPGVEQYFGPGTRLTVT.

The rearrangement uses TRBV18 and TRBJ1-1, with 10 bases that match TRBD1. CDR1 and CDR2 from the germline V gene are KGHSH and LQKENI. The V gene end was trimmed by 3 bases and the J gene end by 3 bases; junction bases not matched to a gene: 10. This CDR3 is built from 17 residues. The CDR3 DNA is TGTGCCAGCTCACCCAGTCCCGGGACAGGGGCGGACACTGAAGCTTTCTTT. Protein product: CASSPSPGTGADTEAFF.

The rearrangement uses TRBV18 and TRBJ1-1, with D unresolved. CDR1 is KGHSH, CDR2 LQKENI, per germline. The CDR3 has 16 residues. The V gene lost 4 bases and the J gene lost 0 bases, with 15 bases spanning the gap. The CDR3 DNA is TGTGCCAGCTCACAAACGGTGCTCTATATGAACACTGAAGCTTTCTTT. Translated: CASSQTVLYMNTEAFF.

V and J are TRBV7-2 and TRBJ1-1; D might be TRBD1 (5 bases). Germline CDR1 and CDR2: SGHTA and FQGNSA. The V end was cut by 0 bases, the J end by 1 base, with 9 bases between. The CDR3 runs 15 residues. CDR3 sequence reads: CASSLAFTGNTEAFF. The CDR3, as DNA: TGTGCCAGCAGCTTAGCGTTTACAGGGAACACTGAAGCTTTCTTT.

V gene TRBV11-2 combines with J gene TRBJ1-1; no clear D gene. With 5 bases removed from V and 1 base from J, the gap between germline ends came to 8 bases. The CDR3 sequence is 13 residues long. Germline CDR1 SGHAT, CDR2 FQNNGV. CDR3 in amino acids: CASSVTQNTEAFF. The CDR3 DNA reads TGTGCCAGCAGCGTGACACAGAACACTGAAGCTTTCTTT.

J is TRBJ1-5 and V is TRBV5-1, with 7 bases fitting TRBD1. The germline V gene has CDR1 SGHRS and CDR2 YFSETQ. V shed 2 bases and J 2 bases; nucleotides not matched to a gene: 4. The CDR3 runs to 15 residues. CDR3 DNA sequence: TGCGCCAGCAGCTTTTCAGGGGGTGGCAATCAGCCCCAGCATTTT. This gives the protein CASSFSGGGNQPQHF.

This chain links TRBV6-5 with TRBJ2-7; D remains unclear. Deletions cut 6 bases from V and 1 base from J, with 10 bases between. Germline CDR1 and CDR2: MNHEY and SVGAGI. The CDR3 runs to 13 residues. DNA of the CDR3: TGTGCCAGCAGGACACGGAAATCCTACGAGCAGTACTTC. Amino acids: CASRTRKSYEQYF.

The V and J genes are TRBV11-3 and TRBJ2-2, with TRBD2 matching over 7 bases. J was trimmed by 5 bases and V by 5 bases; bases with no gene match: 11. The CDR3 extends over 16 amino acids. The germline gives CDR1 SGHNT, CDR2 YENEEA. The CDR3 loop is CASSGGGTFPTGELFF. In nucleotides, the CDR3 is TGTGCCAGCAGCGGGGGGGGGACCTTCCCTACCGGGGAGCTGTTTTTT. The variable domain in full, completed from reference TRBV11-3 and TRBJ2-2, reads EAGVVQSPRYKIIEKKQPVAFWCNPISGHNTLYWYLQNLGQGPELLIRYENEEAVDDSQLPKDRFSAERLKGVDSTLKIQPAELGDSAVYLCASSGGGTFPTGELFFGEGSRLTVL.

V and J are TRBV2 and TRBJ1-1; 10 positions match TRBD1. The CDR3 has 16 amino acids. Looked up from germline, CDR1 is SNHLY and CDR2 is FYNNEI. Trimming took 6 bases from V and 2 from J; bases not matched to a gene: 9. The CDR3 DNA is TGTGCCAGCAGCCAACGGACAGGGGGTGGAAACACTGAAGCTTTCTTT. This sequence encodes CASSQRTGGGNTEAFF.

This clone was detected only a few times. The chain links TRBV7-2 to TRBJ2-4, with 10 nucleotides matching TRBD1. Trimming removed 4 bases from V and 8 bases from J; junction bases left unmatched: 8. The CDR3 is 15 amino acids. CDR1 is SGHTA and CDR2 is FQGNSA in the germline V gene. CDR3 coding DNA: TGTGCCAGCAGCTGGACAGGGGGGGTATTGGACATTCAGTACTTC. Translated, it gives CASSWTGGVLDIQYF.

In regard to this clone: The same CDR3 also results from other DNA sequences found in this sample. This chain links TRBV3-1 (or the pseudogene TRBV3-2) with TRBJ2-5; TRBD2 agrees at 14 bases. V lost 4 bases, J lost 4 bases, and 8 bases stayed unmatched. Per germline, CDR1 LGHDT and CDR2 YNNKEL (reference sequence). The CDR3 sequence is 17 residues long. The CDR3 here is CASSPRTSGGKVETQYF. The DNA for the CDR3 is TGTGCCAGCAGCCCTCGGACTAGCGGGGGGAAGGTAGAGACCCAGTACTTC.

The V gene is TRBV7-6, the J gene TRBJ2-7; 8 bases are shared with TRBD1. The CDR3 has 15 residues. The germline V gene encodes CDR1 SGHVS and CDR2 FNYEAQ. The trim removed 3 bases at V and 1 base at J, leaving 5 bases unmatched. CDR3 bases: TGTGCCAGCAGCTTTAACAGGGGGATTTCCTACGAGCAGTACTTC. Translating gives CASSFNRGISYEQYF.

The chain couples TRBV24-1 to TRBJ1-2, with D perhaps matching TRBD1 (5 bases). There are 12 residues in the CDR3. V lost 11 bases and J 1 base, leaving 10 bases between the germline ends. Germline V gene sequence: CDR1 KGHDR, CDR2 SFDVKD. CDR3 region: CAIADSNYGYTF. CDR3 DNA sequence: TGTGCCATTGCAGACAGTAACTATGGCTACACCTTC.

The chain uses TRBV19 and TRBJ2-6; D might be TRBD1 (5 bases). Germline CDR1 and CDR2: LNHDA and SQIVND (reference sequence). Deletions cut 5 bases from V and 0 bases from J, with 11 bases between. CDR3 length: 16 amino acids. The CDR3 spells CASSQTGPSGANVLTF. The CDR3, as DNA: TGTGCCAGTAGTCAAACAGGACCCTCTGGGGCCAACGTCCTGACTTTC.

V usage is TRBV28 and J usage is TRBJ2-5; TRBD2 matches 11 bases. The germline gives CDR1 MDHEN, CDR2 SYDVKM. This CDR3 spans 14 amino acids. V dropped 3 bases and J dropped 8; count of bases not matched to a gene: 5. The CDR3 coding sequence is TGTGCCAGCAGTTTGGGGACTAGCGGACGTACCCAGTACTTC. This translates into CASSLGTSGRTQYF.

The chain uses TRBV7-2 and TRBJ2-7; perhaps TRBD1 as D (5 bases). Germline CDR1 SGHTA, CDR2 FQGNSA. The V and J ends lost 2 bases and 3 bases respectively, with 14 bases between them. The CDR3 contains 15 residues. The CDR3: CASSLSPGMGYEQYF. CDR3 nucleotides: TGTGCCAGCAGCTTATCCCCAGGGATGGGCTACGAGCAGTACTTC.

V and J are TRBV10-2 and TRBJ1-2, with TRBD1 matching 9 bases. Looked up from germline, CDR1 is WSHSY and CDR2 is SAAADI. The CDR3 contains 13 residues. Losses at the gene ends were 6 bases for V and 1 base for J; bases not matched to a gene: 0. As DNA, the CDR3 is TGCGCCAGCAGGGGACAGGGTAACTATGGCTACACCTTC. Its translation is CASRGQGNYGYTF.